Listed here are 22 T cell receptor beta chains from one sample, sequenced in a study of early T cells in non-severe SARS-CoV-2 infection. TCRdb re-derived calls from the 5' RACE reads in MiXCR, one entry per CDR3 protein. The profile shows roughly 61,000 distinct CDR3 sequences, 8.5% to 10% of them singletons. Source material: whole blood. The receptor set was obtained from an adult who was a healthcare worker with PCR-confirmed SARS-CoV-2 infection or an uninfected control (not recorded which).

V and J are TRBV3-1 and TRBJ1-2; 7 positions agree with TRBD1. Germline-derived CDR1 and CDR2 are LGHDT and YNNKEL (reference sequence). The CDR3 is made up of 13 amino acids. V gave up 4 bases and J gave up 7 bases; unmatched junction bases: 6. The CDR3 reads CASSPDRDRGYTF. The CDR3 DNA reads TGTGCCAGCAGCCCCGACAGGGATCGTGGCTACACCTTC.

This clonotype occurred many times. The rearrangement uses TRBV6-2 or TRBV6-3 and TRBJ2-3; tentatively, D is TRBD2 (6 bases). Trimming removed 11 bases at V and 6 bases at J, with 15 bases between. Germline assignment: CDR1 MNHEY and CDR2 SVGEGT. This CDR3 contains 12 residues. The CDR3 reads CACHAGSDTQYF. CDR3 bases: TGTGCCTGCCATGCGGGGTCGGATACGCAGTATTTT.

Note on this clonotype: Sequence at one end of the junction differs from germline and may be a read error. This sequence joins TRBV5-1 and TRBJ2-5, with D uncertain. The germline V gene has CDR1 SGHRS and CDR2 YFSETQ. This CDR3 region has 14 residues. CDR3 protein: CVSSLAQLQETQYF. CDR3 DNA sequence: TGCGTCAGCAGCTTGGCTCAGCTACAAGAGACCCAGTACTTC.

The table lists this clonotype with a few counts. The chain uses TRBV29-1 and TRBJ2-1; TRBD2 agrees at 13 bases. This CDR3 contains 16 residues. V was pared by 5 bases and J by 7 bases, with 11 bases of the junction left unmatched. The V gene's germline CDR1 is SQVTM and CDR2 ANQGSEA. The CDR3 DNA reads as TGCAGCGTTAAACGGACTAGCGGGAGAGTAAGAAATGAGCAGTTCTTC. Translating it yields CSVKRTSGRVRNEQFF.

This clonotype was counted only a few times. The chain combines TRBV6-5 with TRBJ1-1, with D perhaps matching TRBD1 (5 bases). Trimming pared 6 bases from V and 11 bases from J, leaving 19 bases between. The length of the CDR3 is 13 residues. Per germline, CDR1 MNHEY and CDR2 SVGAGI. CDR3 DNA sequence: TGTGCCAGCAGCCCCGCGGGGGGAGGGCGGGCTTTCTTT. Its translation: CASSPAGGGRAFF.

The chain carries TRBV6-5 and TRBJ2-3; D possibly corresponds to TRBD2 (6 bases). The ends were cut back, 4 bases at V and 0 bases at J, with 11 bases in the middle. Germline CDR1 reads MNHEY; CDR2 reads SVGAGI. The CDR3 spans 15 residues. The CDR3 sequence is CASSWDLGSTDTQYF. The CDR3, as DNA: TGTGCCAGCAGTTGGGACTTGGGCAGCACAGATACGCAGTATTTT.

This clonotype was recorded at least ten times. V and J are TRBV5-1 and TRBJ2-2; no firm D call. Trimming took 0 bases from V and 1 from J, leaving 4 bases between them. In germline, CDR1 is SGHRS, CDR2 YFSETQ. The CDR3 extends over 14 amino acids. In nucleotides, the CDR3 is TGCGCCAGCAGCTTGGACAGGAACACCGGGGAGCTGTTTTTT. It is translated as CASSLDRNTGELFF.

The chain links TRBV20-1 to TRBJ1-3, with 7 bases aligning to TRBD1. This CDR3 is 15 amino acids long. Germline CDR1 DFQATT, CDR2 SNEGSKA (reference sequence). V gave up 3 bases and J gave up 0 bases; unmatched junction bases: 5. CDR3: CSASSDRNSGNTIYF. The CDR3 bases are TGCAGTGCTAGTTCGGACAGGAACTCTGGAAACACCATATATTTT.

This clonotype was seen repeatedly, ten times or more. V is TRBV3-1 and J is TRBJ2-5, with D tentatively TRBD1 (6 bases). Germline V gene sequence: CDR1 LGHDT, CDR2 YNNKEL (reference sequence). This CDR3 is 15 amino acids long. V was trimmed by 4 bases and J by 4 bases, leaving 16 bases between them. The CDR3 here is CASSRRTVGVETQYF. CDR3 sequence (DNA): TGTGCCAGCAGCCGTCGGACAGTGGGTGTAGAGACCCAGTACTTC.

This clonotype was seen at least ten times. The chain uses TRBV7-6 and TRBJ1-3; maybe TRBD1 (5 bases). This CDR3 has 16 amino acids. Germline V gene sequence: CDR1 SGHVS, CDR2 FNYEAQ. Between the trimmed V and J ends, which lost 0 bases and 2 bases, there was a span of 11 bases. The CDR3 spells CASSLASFRAGNTIYF. The CDR3 DNA reads as TGTGCCAGCAGCTTAGCGTCGTTCAGGGCTGGAAACACCATATATTTT.

This sequence joins TRBV29-1 and TRBJ2-7; tentative D call: TRBD1 (5 bases). The CDR3 runs 11 residues. Trimming stripped 4 bases from V and 5 bases from J, with 9 bases between. Looked up from germline, CDR1 is SQVTM and CDR2 is ANQGSEA. In nucleotides, the CDR3 is TGCAGCGTTGCCAGGGCGAACGAGCAGTACTTC. This gives the protein CSVARANEQYF.

This clonotype has at least ten counts. The chain carries TRBV7-9 and TRBJ2-1; 10 bases are shared with TRBD2. Losses at the gene ends were 5 bases for V and 8 bases for J; bases not matched to a gene: 12. This CDR3 comprises 16 residues. Germline CDR1 is SEHNR and CDR2 is FQNEAQ (reference sequence). The CDR3 here is CASSPRLAGVVDEQFF. The CDR3 DNA reads as TGTGCCAGCAGCCCCAGACTAGCGGGCGTCGTCGATGAGCAGTTCTTC.

In this sample, this clonotype turned up many times. The CDR3 reads CASSIQGENTEAFF. Written as DNA, the CDR3 is TGTGCCAGCAGTATACAGGGGGAGAACACTGAAGCTTTCTTT. The chain recombines TRBV2 with TRBJ1-1; 8 nucleotides align to TRBD1. Losses at the gene ends were 5 bases for V and 1 base for J; bases not matched to a gene: 3. From germline, CDR1 is SNHLY and CDR2 FYNNEI. This CDR3 spans 14 amino acids.

This clonotype was seen at least ten times. V usage is TRBV15 and J usage is TRBJ2-5; D may be TRBD2 (5 bases). Trimming stripped 8 bases from V and 5 bases from J, with 12 bases between. Per the germline V gene, CDR1 is LNHNV and CDR2 is YYDKDF (reference sequence). CDR3 length: 12 amino acids. Here the CDR3 reads CATGGPGETQYF. CDR3 DNA sequence: TGTGCCACCGGAGGACCCGGTGAGACCCAGTACTTC.

Worth noting for this clonotype: This may stem from a read error, because a much larger clone lies one nucleotide away. The chain employs TRBV29-1 and TRBJ1-6; D may be TRBD1 (6 bases). From germline, CDR1 is SQVTM and CDR2 ANQGSEA. The CDR3 consists of 14 residues. V lost 5 bases and J lost 10, with 18 bases in between. The CDR3 is CSVFPGGRGSPLHF. CDR3 in DNA: TGCAGCGTTTTTCCCGGGGGCCGTGGCTCACCCCTCCACTTT.

J is TRBJ2-1 and V is TRBV3-1; TRBD2 agrees at 13 bases. Trimming at V came to 4 bases and at J to 6 bases, leaving 9 bases not matched to a gene. CDR1 LGHDT and CDR2 YNNKEL come from the germline V gene (reference sequence). The CDR3 sequence is 17 residues long. The CDR3 spells CASSPLAGGALGNEQFF. CDR3 bases: TGTGCCAGCAGCCCACTAGCGGGAGGGGCCCTGGGCAATGAGCAGTTCTTC.

The table lists this clonotype with many counts. The CDR3 reads CASSLVTGSYEQYF. CDR3 DNA sequence: TGTGCCAGCAGCTTAGTGACGGGATCCTACGAGCAGTACTTC. The rearrangement joins TRBV11-2 to TRBJ2-7; the D gene is possibly TRBD2 (5 bases). The CDR3 spans 14 residues. Trimming removed 1 base from V and 1 base from J, with 8 bases in between. The germline CDR1 and CDR2 sequences are SGHAT and FQNNGV. Supplemented by reference TRBV11-2 and TRBJ2-7, the full variable domain reads EAGVAQSPRYKIIEKRQSVAFWCNPISGHATLYWYQQILGQGPKLLIQFQNNGVVDDSQLPKDRFSAERLKGVDSTLKIQPAKLEDSAVYLCASSLVTGSYEQYFGPGTRLTVT.

This clonotype was detected ten times or more. The chain is built from TRBV11-2 and TRBJ2-1, with 7 bases matching TRBD2. Trimming cost V 1 base and J 2 bases; bases outside gene matches: 8. CDR1 is SGHAT and CDR2 is FQNNGV in the germline V gene. The CDR3 is 17 amino acids. Here the CDR3 reads CASSLVPAGATYNEQFF. For the CDR3, the DNA is TGTGCCAGCAGCTTAGTTCCGGCGGGAGCCACCTACAATGAGCAGTTCTTC.

The rearrangement links TRBV9 to TRBJ2-7, with 7 bases matching TRBD2. V trimming: 2 bases; J trimming: 7 bases; junction bases outside the gene matches: 12. In germline, CDR1 is SGDLS, CDR2 YYNGEE. The CDR3 extends over 15 amino acids. CDR3: CASSVSPAGRDEQYF. Written as DNA, the CDR3 is TGTGCCAGCAGCGTCTCACCAGCGGGAAGGGATGAGCAGTACTTC.

This clonotype was picked up a small number of times. The gene calls are TRBV29-1 and TRBJ2-3; either TRBD1 or TRBD2 may fit D (5 bases each). In germline, CDR1 is SQVTM, CDR2 ANQGSEA. The CDR3 totals 13 residues. With 6 bases removed from V and 0 bases from J, the gap between germline ends came to 10 bases. The CDR3 bases are TGCAGCGTCGGAGGACACAGCACAGATACGCAGTATTTT. This translates into CSVGGHSTDTQYF.

The V gene is TRBV12-3 or TRBV12-4, the J gene TRBJ2-5; no reliable D call. CDR3 length: 13 residues. Deletions cut 8 bases from V and 5 bases from J, with 15 bases between. CDR3 loop: CASGPRGFETQYF. For the CDR3, the DNA is TGTGCCAGCGGACCGAGAGGCTTTGAGACCCAGTACTTC.

V gene TRBV20-1 combines with J gene TRBJ2-3; the D gene could be TRBD1 or TRBD2 (5 bases each). The length of the CDR3 is 15 residues. From germline, CDR1 is DFQATT and CDR2 SNEGSKA (reference sequence). The germline V and J ends were trimmed by 0 bases and 2 bases, with 12 bases remaining between them. CDR3 DNA sequence: TGCAGTGCTAGAGATCTGGGGACCATCACAGATACGCAGTATTTT. The encoded protein is CSARDLGTITDTQYF.